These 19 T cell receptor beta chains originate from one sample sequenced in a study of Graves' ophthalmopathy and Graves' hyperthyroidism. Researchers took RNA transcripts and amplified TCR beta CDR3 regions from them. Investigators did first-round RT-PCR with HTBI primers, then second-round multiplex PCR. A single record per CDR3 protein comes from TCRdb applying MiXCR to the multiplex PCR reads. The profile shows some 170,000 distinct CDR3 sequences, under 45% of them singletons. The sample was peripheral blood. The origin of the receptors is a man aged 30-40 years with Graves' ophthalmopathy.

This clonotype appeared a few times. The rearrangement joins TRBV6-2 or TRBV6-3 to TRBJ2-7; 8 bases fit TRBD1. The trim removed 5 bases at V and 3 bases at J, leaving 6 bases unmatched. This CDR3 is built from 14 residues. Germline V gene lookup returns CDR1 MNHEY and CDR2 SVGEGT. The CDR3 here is CASSPSGGIYEQYF. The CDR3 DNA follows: TGTGCCAGCAGTCCCTCAGGGGGCATCTACGAGCAGTACTTC.

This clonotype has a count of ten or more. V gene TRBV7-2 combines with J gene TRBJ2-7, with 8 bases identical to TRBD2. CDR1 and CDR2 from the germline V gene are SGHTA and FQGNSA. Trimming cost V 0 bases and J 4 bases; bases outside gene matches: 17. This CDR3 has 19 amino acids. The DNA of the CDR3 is TGTGCCAGCAGCTTAGCCACCTCGGGTAGCGGGATAAAGGGGTACGAGCAGTACTTC. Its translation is CASSLATSGSGIKGYEQYF.

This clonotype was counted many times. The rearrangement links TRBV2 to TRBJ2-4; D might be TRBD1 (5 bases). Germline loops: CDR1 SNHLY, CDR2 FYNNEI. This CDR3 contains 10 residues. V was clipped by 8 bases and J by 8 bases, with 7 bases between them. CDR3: CASGHDIQYF. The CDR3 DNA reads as TGTGCCAGCGGACATGACATTCAGTACTTC.

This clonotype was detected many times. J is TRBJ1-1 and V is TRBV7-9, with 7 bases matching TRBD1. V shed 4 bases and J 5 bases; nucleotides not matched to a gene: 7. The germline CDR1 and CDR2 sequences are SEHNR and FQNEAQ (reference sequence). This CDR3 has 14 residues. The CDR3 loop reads CASSSQGVGTEAFF. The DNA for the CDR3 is TGTGCCAGCAGCTCGCAGGGGGTCGGTACTGAAGCTTTCTTT. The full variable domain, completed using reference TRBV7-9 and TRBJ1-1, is DTGVSQNPRHKITKRGQNVTFRCDPISEHNRLYWYRQTLGQGPEFLTYFQNEAQLEKSRLLSDRFSAERPKGSFSTLEIQRTEQGDSAMYLCASSSQGVGTEAFFGQGTRLTVV.

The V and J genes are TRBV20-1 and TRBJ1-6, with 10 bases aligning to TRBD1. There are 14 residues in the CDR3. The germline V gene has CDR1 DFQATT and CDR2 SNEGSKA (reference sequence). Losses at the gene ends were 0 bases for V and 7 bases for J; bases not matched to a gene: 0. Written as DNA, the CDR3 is TGCAGTGCTAGAGAGGGACAGGGGAATTCACCCCTCCACTTT. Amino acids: CSAREGQGNSPLHF.

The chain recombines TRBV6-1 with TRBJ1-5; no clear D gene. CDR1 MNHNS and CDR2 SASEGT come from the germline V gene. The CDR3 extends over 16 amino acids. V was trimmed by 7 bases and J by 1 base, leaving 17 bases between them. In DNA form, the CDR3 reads TGTGCCAGCAAAGAGGAATCTTGGGAAAGCAATCAGCCCCAGCATTTT. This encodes CASKEESWESNQPQHF.

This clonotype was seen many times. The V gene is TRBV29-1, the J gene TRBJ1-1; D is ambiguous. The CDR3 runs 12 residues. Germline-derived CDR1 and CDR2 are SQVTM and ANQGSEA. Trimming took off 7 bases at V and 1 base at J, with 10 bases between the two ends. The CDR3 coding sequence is TGCAGCGCCCCCAGTGCGAACACTGAAGCTTTCTTT. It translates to CSAPSANTEAFF.

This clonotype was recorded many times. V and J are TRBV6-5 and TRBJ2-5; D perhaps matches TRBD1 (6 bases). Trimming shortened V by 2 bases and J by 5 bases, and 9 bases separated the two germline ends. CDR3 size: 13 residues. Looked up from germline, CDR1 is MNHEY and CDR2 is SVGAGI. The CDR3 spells CASSYGGAETQYF. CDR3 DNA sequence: TGTGCCAGCAGTTACGGGGGCGCGGAGACCCAGTACTTC.

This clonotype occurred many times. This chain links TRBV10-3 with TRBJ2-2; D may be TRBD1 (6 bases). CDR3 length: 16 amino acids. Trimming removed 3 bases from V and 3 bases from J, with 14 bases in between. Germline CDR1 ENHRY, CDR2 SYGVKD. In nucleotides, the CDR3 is TGTGCCATCAGTGACCCCCCGCAGGGGTACACCGGGGAGCTGTTTTTT. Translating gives CAISDPPQGYTGELFF.

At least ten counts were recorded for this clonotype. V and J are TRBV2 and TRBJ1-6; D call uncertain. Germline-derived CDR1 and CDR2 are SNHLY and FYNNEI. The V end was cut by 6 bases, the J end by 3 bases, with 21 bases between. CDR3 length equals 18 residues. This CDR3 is CASRRAGQKESYNSPLHF. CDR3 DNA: TGTGCCAGCAGGAGGGCCGGCCAGAAAGAAAGCTATAATTCACCCCTCCACTTT.

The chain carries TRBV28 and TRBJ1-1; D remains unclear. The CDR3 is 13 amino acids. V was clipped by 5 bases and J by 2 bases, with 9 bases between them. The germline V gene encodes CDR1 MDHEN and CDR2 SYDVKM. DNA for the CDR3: TGTGCCAGCAGTGACGACGATAACACTGAAGCTTTCTTT. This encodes CASSDDDNTEAFF.

CDR3 amino acids: CASSVKWYTEAFF. For the CDR3, the DNA is TGTGCCAGCAGCGTCAAATGGTACACTGAAGCTTTCTTT. J is TRBJ1-1 and V is TRBV6-1; D is unclear. Trimming removed 6 bases from V and 3 bases from J, with 11 bases in between. Germline V CDR1 and CDR2: MNHNS, SASEGT. The CDR3 extends over 13 amino acids.

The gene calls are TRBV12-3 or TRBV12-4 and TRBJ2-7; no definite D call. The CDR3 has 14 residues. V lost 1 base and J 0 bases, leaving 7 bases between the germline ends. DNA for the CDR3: TGTGCCAGCAGTTTAGGCCTCTACTCCTACGAGCAGTACTTC. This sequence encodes CASSLGLYSYEQYF.

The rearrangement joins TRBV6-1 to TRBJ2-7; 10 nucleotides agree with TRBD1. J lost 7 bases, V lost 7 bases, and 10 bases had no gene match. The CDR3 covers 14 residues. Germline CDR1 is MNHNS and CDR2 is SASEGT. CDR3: CASTPGTGVDEQYF. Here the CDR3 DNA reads TGTGCCAGCACCCCCGGGACAGGGGTGGATGAGCAGTACTTC.

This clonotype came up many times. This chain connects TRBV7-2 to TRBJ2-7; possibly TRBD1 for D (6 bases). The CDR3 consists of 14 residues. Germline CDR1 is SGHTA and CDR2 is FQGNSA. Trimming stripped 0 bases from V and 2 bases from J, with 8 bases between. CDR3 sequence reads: CASSLAGAAYEQYF. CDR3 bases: TGTGCCAGCAGCTTAGCGGGGGCTGCCTACGAGCAGTACTTC. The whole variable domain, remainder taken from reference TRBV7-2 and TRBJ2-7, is GAGVSQSPSNKVTEKGKDVELRCDPISGHTALYWYRQSLGQGLEFLIYFQGNSAPDKSGLPSDRFSAERTGGSVSTLTIQRTQQEDSAVYLCASSLAGAAYEQYFGPGTRLTVT.

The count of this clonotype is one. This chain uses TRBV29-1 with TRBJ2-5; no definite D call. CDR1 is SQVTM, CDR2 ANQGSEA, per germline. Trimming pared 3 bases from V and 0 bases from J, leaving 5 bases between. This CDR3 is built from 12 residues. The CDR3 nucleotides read TGCAGCGTTGAGGGTAACCAAGAGACCCAGTACTTC. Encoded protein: CSVEGNQETQYF. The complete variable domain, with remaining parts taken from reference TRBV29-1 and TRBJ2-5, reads SAVISQKPSRDICQRGTSLTIQCQVDSQVTMMFWYRQQPGQSLTLIATANQGSEATYESGFVIDKFPISRPNLTFSTLTVSNMSPEDSSIYLCSVEGNQETQYFGPGTRLLVL.

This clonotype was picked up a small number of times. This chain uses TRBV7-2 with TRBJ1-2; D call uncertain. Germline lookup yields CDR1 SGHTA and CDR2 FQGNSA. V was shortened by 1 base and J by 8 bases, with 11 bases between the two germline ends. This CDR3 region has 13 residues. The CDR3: CASSLEPGGGYTF. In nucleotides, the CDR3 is TGTGCCAGCAGCTTAGAACCCGGCGGGGGCTACACCTTC.

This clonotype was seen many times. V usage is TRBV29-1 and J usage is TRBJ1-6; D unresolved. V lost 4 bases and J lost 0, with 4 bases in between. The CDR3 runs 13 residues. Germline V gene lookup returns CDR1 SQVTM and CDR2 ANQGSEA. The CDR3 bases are TGCAGCGTTGCTAGCTCCTATAATTCACCCCTCCACTTT. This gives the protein CSVASSYNSPLHF.

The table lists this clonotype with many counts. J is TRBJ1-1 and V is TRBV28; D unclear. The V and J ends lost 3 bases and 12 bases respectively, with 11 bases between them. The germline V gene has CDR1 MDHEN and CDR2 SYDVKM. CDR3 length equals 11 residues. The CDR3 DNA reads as TGTGCCAGCAGTTTTGCGGGTCGGCCTTTCTTT. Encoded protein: CASSFAGRPFF.